This TCR beta chain was recovered during a study of PD-L1 blockade in urothelial cancer. Study details: Bladder-origin urothelial cancer in males described most of the roughly 30 patients. T cell content in blood samples showed a median of around 140,000. Earlier, patients had received 0 to 3 chemotherapy regimens. Blood analysis took place 3 weeks (second dose) and 6 weeks after treatment start.

This clone occurred once. The CDR3 sequence is 18 residues long. Germline CDR1 reads MNHEY; CDR2 reads SMNVEV (reference sequence). With V trimmed by 6 bases and J by 6 bases, 20 bases remained unmatched. Time point given: peripheral blood 6 weeks after treatment start. Using immunoSEQ multiplex PCR, the repertoire was profiled, and TCRdb retains in-frame clones only, with some absent. Of 100,000 to 150,000 clones in the sample, 86% were seen once. The TCR was taken from a man aged 50-59 years with urothelial cancer. The gene calls are TRBV27 and TRBJ1-5; 7 positions agree with TRBD1. The sample in question was PBMCs, obtained around atezolizumab (anti-PD-L1) treatment. The CDR3 is CASSRKGGTQPASQPQHF. Written as DNA, the CDR3 is TGTGCCAGCAGCCGGAAAGGGGGCACCCAACCGGCTAGTCAGCCCCAGCATTTT.